The 29 T cell receptor beta chains below all came from one sample that was sequenced in a study of beta chain features in type 1 diabetes. Study-level results: Within each of all four CD4+ subsets, Type 1 diabetes patients had TCRB CDR3s that were moderately but significantly shorter.

The isolated RNA, all of it, was reverse transcribed, so expressed TCRB transcripts were what got sequenced. Produced via immunoSEQ multiplex PCR; TCRdb's table is partial and in-frame only. Among 160,000 or so clones listed, 9% to 10% were seen once. Their antigens are not known. Material: central memory CD4+ T cells from blood. The receptors were gathered from a woman in her twenties or thirties with type 1 diabetes.

V is TRBV7-2 and J is TRBJ1-1; D gene ambiguous. Germline CDR1 and CDR2: SGHTA and FQGNSA. The CDR3 is made up of 13 amino acids. With 2 bases removed from V and 1 base from J, the gap between germline ends came to 5 bases. CDR3 sequence: CASSLQWNTEAFF. Written as DNA, the CDR3 is TGTGCCAGCAGCTTACAGTGGAACACTGAAGCTTTCTTT.

Ten or more counts support this clone. DNA for the CDR3: TGTGCCAGCAGTCGCCAAGAGACCCAGTACTTC. This sequence encodes CASSRQETQYF. V gene TRBV28 combines with J gene TRBJ2-5; D unresolved. V lost 5 bases, J lost 1 base, and 2 bases lay in between. This CDR3 spans 11 amino acids. Germline V gene sequence: CDR1 MDHEN, CDR2 SYDVKM.

The CDR3 loop is CASRETGKAQYF. CDR3 sequence (DNA): TGTGCCAGCAGGGAGACAGGGAAGGCGCAGTATTTT. The chain carries TRBV6-5 and TRBJ2-3, with 7 positions matching TRBD1. Germline-derived CDR1 and CDR2 are MNHEY and SVGAGI. V dropped 6 bases and J dropped 10; count of bases not matched to a gene: 7. There are 12 residues in the CDR3.

The chain carries TRBV27 and TRBJ1-1; 7 positions agree with TRBD1. Germline assignment: CDR1 MNHEY and CDR2 SMNVEV (reference sequence). There are 12 residues in the CDR3. The CDR3 region has the DNA TGTGCAGGGGGCGAAGAGAACACTGAAGCTTTCTTT. Residues: CAGGEENTEAFF.

This clone was seen a handful of times. This rearrangement joins TRBV15 to TRBJ1-1; D possibly corresponds to TRBD1 (5 bases). Germline V gene sequence: CDR1 LNHNV, CDR2 YYDKDF (reference sequence). V lost 0 bases and J lost 5, with 13 bases in between. The CDR3 is 15 residues long. CDR3 loop: CATSRDTGVRTEAFF. For the CDR3, the DNA is TGTGCCACCAGCAGAGATACGGGGGTAAGAACTGAAGCTTTCTTT.

V is TRBV28 and J is TRBJ1-5, with unresolved D. CDR1 and CDR2 from the germline V gene are MDHEN and SYDVKM. This CDR3 contains 12 residues. The V gene lost 5 bases and the J gene lost 4 bases, with 6 bases spanning the gap. This chain's CDR3 is CASSRRNQPQHF. CDR3 DNA: TGTGCCAGCAGTCGCCGGAATCAGCCCCAGCATTTT.

V is TRBV5-1 and J is TRBJ2-2; 7 nucleotides agree with TRBD1. V dropped 0 bases and J dropped 3; count of bases not matched to a gene: 2. The germline gives CDR1 SGHRS, CDR2 YFSETQ. The CDR3 extends over 15 amino acids. The CDR3 loop is CASSLADRDTGELFF. The CDR3 DNA sequence: TGCGCCAGCAGCTTGGCCGACAGGGACACCGGGGAGCTGTTTTTT.

The J gene is TRBJ1-1, the V gene TRBV5-4, with a tentative D call TRBD1 (6 bases). The germline V and J ends were trimmed by 0 bases and 4 bases, with 13 bases remaining between them. Germline V gene data show CDR1 as SGHNT and CDR2 as YYREEE (reference sequence). This CDR3 is 15 amino acids long. The CDR3: CASSLVGQGGTEAFF. The CDR3 DNA reads as TGTGCCAGCAGCTTGGTCGGACAAGGGGGCACTGAAGCTTTCTTT.

The chain employs TRBV4-2 and TRBJ2-1; 8 nucleotides agree with TRBD2. V lost 5 bases and J lost 3; bases outside the gene matches: 9. This CDR3 region has 16 residues. The germline gives CDR1 LGHNA, CDR2 YNFKEQ. CDR3 in DNA: TGTGCCAGCAGCTTGGGGGGTGCGGGGGGCTACAATGAGCAGTTCTTC. It specifies CASSLGGAGGYNEQFF.

The chain links TRBV6-6 to TRBJ1-1; D is unclear. This CDR3 is built from 14 residues. The germline V gene has CDR1 MNHNY and CDR2 SVGAGI (reference sequence). The V end lost 5 bases, the J end lost 3 bases, and 13 bases lay between the germline ends. Here the CDR3 reads CASSVTYRDTEAFF. CDR3 DNA: TGTGCCAGCAGTGTGACGTATCGGGACACTGAAGCTTTCTTT.

This clone was seen only a few times. The genes are TRBV30 and TRBJ1-1; 8 bases agree with TRBD1. Germline loops: CDR1 GTSNPN, CDR2 SVGIG (reference sequence). CDR3 length: 12 residues. The junction had 4 bases not matched to a gene; V was cut back by 1 base and J by 9 bases. CDR3 DNA: TGTGCCTGGAGTGCGGACAGGGAAAAAGCTTTCTTT. It encodes CAWSADREKAFF.

V usage is TRBV6-4 and J usage is TRBJ1-2; 7 bases are shared with TRBD1. The CDR3 extends over 16 amino acids. The trim removed 4 bases at V and 4 bases at J, leaving 12 bases unmatched. The V gene's germline CDR1 is MRHNA and CDR2 SNTAGT. The CDR3 protein is CASSAGVPGQSYGYTF. Here the CDR3 DNA reads TGTGCCAGCAGTGCGGGGGTTCCGGGACAGTCCTATGGCTACACCTTC.

The V gene is TRBV5-1, the J gene TRBJ2-6; D is perhaps TRBD2 (5 bases). Germline CDR1 is SGHRS and CDR2 is YFSETQ. V was cut by 1 base and J by 0 bases, with 8 bases left in between. The CDR3 contains 16 residues. The CDR3: CASSLMGVSGANVLTF. CDR3 coding DNA: TGCGCCAGCAGCTTGATGGGAGTCTCTGGGGCCAACGTCCTGACTTTC.

A few counts support this clone. The rearrangement uses TRBV2 and TRBJ2-1; D gene unclear. V shed 0 bases and J shed 9 bases, with 12 bases lying between them. The CDR3 consists of 14 residues. From germline, CDR1 is SNHLY and CDR2 FYNNEI. CDR3 amino acids: CASSEASLVSEQFF. The CDR3 DNA reads TGTGCCAGCAGTGAAGCTTCCCTGGTCAGTGAGCAGTTCTTC.

In this sample, this clone turned up a few times. The chain employs TRBV5-5 and TRBJ2-7; no clear D gene. In germline, CDR1 is SGHKS, CDR2 YYEKEE (reference sequence). V lost 5 bases, J lost 2 bases, and 14 bases lay in between. The CDR3 is 14 residues long. CDR3 in amino acids: CASRMTRQTYEQYF. Written as DNA, the CDR3 is TGTGCCAGCAGAATGACTCGGCAAACCTACGAGCAGTACTTC.

In its sample, this clone was seen a few times. This rearrangement joins TRBV9 to TRBJ2-3, with D unclear. This CDR3 region has 13 residues. Germline V CDR1 and CDR2: SGDLS, YYNGEE. Trimming pared 1 base from V and 6 bases from J, leaving 9 bases between. The CDR3 DNA sequence: TGTGCCAGCAGCGTATCACCCGCGGATACGCAGTATTTT. Translated: CASSVSPADTQYF.

The V call is TRBV23-1, the J call TRBJ2-7; D remains ambiguous. Being an ORF, TRBV23-1 has a function that is uncertain. This CDR3 region has 16 residues. V was shortened by 3 bases and J by 0 bases, with 15 bases between the two germline ends. The CDR3 nucleotides are TGCGCCAGCAGTCATTTCATTTTCCGCGGCTCCTACGAGCAGTACTTC. Translation gives CASSHFIFRGSYEQYF.

This clone was picked up a small number of times. The chain employs TRBV5-1 and TRBJ2-5, with D maybe TRBD2 (6 bases). Germline CDR1 is SGHRS and CDR2 is YFSETQ. Trimming removed 4 bases from V and 5 bases from J, with 15 bases in between. The CDR3 loop spans 14 amino acids. In DNA form, the CDR3 reads TGCGCCAGCAGCGGAGGGGTTCGTGCGGAGACCCAGTACTTC. It encodes CASSGGVRAETQYF. The complete variable domain, with remaining parts taken from reference TRBV5-1 and TRBJ2-5, reads KAGVTQTPRYLIKTRGQQVTLSCSPISGHRSVSWYQQTPGQGLQFLFEYFSETQRNKGNFPGRFSGRQFSNSRSEMNVSTLELGDSALYLCASSGGVRAETQYFGPGTRLLVL.

J is TRBJ2-1 and V is TRBV29-1, with 10 bases aligning to TRBD2. This CDR3 region has 16 residues. Germline lookup yields CDR1 SQVTM and CDR2 ANQGSEA. After removal of 6 bases from V and 6 bases from J, the junction contained 14 bases not matched to a gene. The CDR3 region is CSVLGRASGSINEQFF. DNA of the CDR3: TGCAGCGTCCTGGGAAGGGCTAGCGGGAGTATCAATGAGCAGTTCTTC.

V gene TRBV28 combines with J gene TRBJ2-1; tentatively, D is TRBD2 (6 bases). Trimming pared 5 bases from V and 0 bases from J, leaving 11 bases between. The CDR3 is 15 residues long. Germline loops: CDR1 MDHEN, CDR2 SYDVKM. This chain's CDR3 is CASSPRRASYNEQFF. DNA of the CDR3: TGTGCCAGCAGTCCCCGGAGGGCCTCCTACAATGAGCAGTTCTTC. The variable domain in full, with the rest retrieved from reference TRBV28 and TRBJ2-1, is DVKVTQSSRYLVKRTGEKVFLECVQDMDHENMFWYRQDPGLGLRLIYFSYDVKMKEKGDIPEGYSVSREKKERFSLILESASTNQTSMYLCASSPRRASYNEQFFGPGTRLTVL.

This clone came up once. The chain is built from TRBV10-2 and TRBJ2-7; D is possibly TRBD2 (6 bases). This CDR3 has 14 amino acids. The V gene's germline CDR1 is WSHSY and CDR2 SAAADI. Trimming removed 6 bases from V and 2 bases from J, with 14 bases in between. The CDR3 DNA sequence: TGCGCCAGCAGGGTGACTAGTAGCGCCTACGAGCAGTACTTC. This codes for CASRVTSSAYEQYF.

This clone was seen a handful of times. This chain joins TRBV19 and TRBJ2-3, with D perhaps TRBD2 (5 bases). The CDR3 consists of 15 residues. Germline V gene data show CDR1 as LNHDA and CDR2 as SQIVND (reference sequence). V gave up 7 bases and J gave up 0 bases, with 14 bases separating them. The CDR3 nucleotides are TGTGCCAGTACCCGTATTGGACTTAGCACAGATACGCAGTATTTT. Protein product: CASTRIGLSTDTQYF.

This chain links TRBV28 with TRBJ1-5, with 7 bases lining up with TRBD1. The CDR3 contains 13 residues. Germline V lookup: CDR1 MDHEN, CDR2 SYDVKM. V lost 8 bases and J lost 0; bases outside the gene matches: 1. The CDR3 DNA follows: TGTGCCAGCCGACAGGGTAGCAATCAGCCCCAGCATTTT. It encodes CASRQGSNQPQHF.

The V and J genes are TRBV7-9 and TRBJ2-5; tentative D call: TRBD2 (5 bases). V lost 0 bases to trimming and J lost 5 bases, with 13 bases between them. Germline V gives CDR1 SEHNR, CDR2 FQNEAQ (reference sequence). This CDR3 spans 15 amino acids. This CDR3 reads CASSLALGGGETQYF. CDR3 bases: TGTGCCAGCAGCTTAGCGCTGGGCGGCGGGGAGACCCAGTACTTC.

This clone was observed a few times. This sequence joins TRBV5-1 and TRBJ1-5; a possible D gene is TRBD1 (5 bases). This CDR3 has 15 amino acids. The V end was cut by 4 bases, the J end by 5 bases, with 16 bases between. Germline-derived CDR1 and CDR2 are SGHRS and YFSETQ. The CDR3 sequence is CASSHDGGADQPQHF. CDR3 DNA: TGCGCCAGCAGCCACGACGGTGGGGCGGATCAGCCCCAGCATTTT.

This clone was picked up a small number of times. V and J are TRBV5-4 and TRBJ2-1; weak D call: TRBD2 (5 bases). V was pared by 0 bases and J by 5 bases, with 12 bases between. CDR1 and CDR2 (germline): SGHNT, YYREEE (reference sequence). There are 15 residues in the CDR3. CDR3 sequence reads: CASSLGGKSNNEQFF. CDR3 bases: TGTGCCAGCAGCTTGGGAGGGAAATCTAACAATGAGCAGTTCTTC.

This clone showed up just a few times. The genes are TRBV6-5 and TRBJ2-7; 11 bases align to TRBD1. The CDR3 loop spans 14 amino acids. CDR1 is MNHEY, CDR2 SVGAGI, per germline. The ends lost 8 bases at V and 2 bases at J; junction bases unmatched: 5. The CDR3 DNA reads as TGTGCCAGCGCCCGGGACAGGGGGACCTACGAGCAGTACTTC. It translates to CASARDRGTYEQYF.

This clone has a handful of counts. The rearrangement links TRBV4-1 to TRBJ1-2, with D possibly TRBD1 on 5 matching bases. With 0 bases removed from V and 5 bases from J, the gap between germline ends came to 13 bases. The germline gives CDR1 MGHRA, CDR2 YSYEKL. The CDR3 loop spans 15 amino acids. The CDR3 spells CASSQDQGVGYGYTF. The CDR3 region has the DNA TGCGCCAGCAGCCAAGACCAAGGGGTCGGGTATGGCTACACCTTC.

This chain uses TRBV7-2 with TRBJ2-1, with TRBD1 as a possible D gene (6 bases). The germline V gene encodes CDR1 SGHTA and CDR2 FQGNSA. V lost 5 bases, J lost 4 bases, and 21 bases lay in between. The length of the CDR3 is 17 residues. This CDR3 reads CASSQDRIGISYNEQFF. The CDR3 DNA sequence: TGTGCCAGCAGCCAAGACAGGATAGGGATAAGTTACAATGAGCAGTTCTTC.